Described below is a single T cell receptor (beta chain) sequence and its context. This sample is part of a study of shared T cell receptors in the human thymus. Libraries were prepared by immunoSEQ multiplex PCR; TCRdb keeps only in-frame clonotypes and omits some of them. Among 600,000 or so clones, about 87% were seen once, and the ten largest hold roughly 0.0087%. Trimming left V 4 bases short and J 7 bases short, with 14 bases between. Germline V CDR1 and CDR2: MDHEN, SYDVKM. CDR3 length: 13 residues. The same sample was also studied in work on human thymus T cells. That source reports: Those donating were healthy Finnish infants in corrective surgery for congenital heart defects. The source of the thymus tissue was resections taken during corrective heart surgery. Apparent bias marked the V and J gene usage of thymic and blood repertoires. Related research found strongly overlapping thymic repertoires in unrelated individuals.

The sequencing sample was made of thymocytes. This receptor was identified in a boy younger than two with a congenital heart defect. V is TRBV28 and J is TRBJ2-7, with D maybe TRBD1 (6 bases). This CDR3 reads CASSSRGWSEQYF. The DNA of the CDR3 is TGTGCCAGCAGTTCCAGGGGTTGGAGTGAGCAGTACTTC.